This TCR beta chain was observed in a study of blood T cell repertoires in COVID-19. Study as a whole: Spain, Italy and the United States supplied samples that represented acute and convalescent COVID-19.

This clone turned up a few times. The CDR3 sequence is 13 residues long. V lost 7 bases to trimming and J lost 2 bases; unmatched junction nucleotides: 4. Germline V gives CDR1 SGHNT, CDR2 YYREEE (reference sequence). Assay used: immunoSEQ multiplex PCR; TCRdb lists only in-frame clones, some missing. The data contain about 80,000 clones, roughly four fifths of them singletons. The sequenced material came from peripheral blood. This TCR derives from an elderly man with acute or convalescent COVID-19. The chain uses TRBV5-4 and TRBJ2-3, with 7 nucleotides matching TRBD1. The CDR3 DNA reads as TGTGCCAGCGGACAGGCAGTCACAGATACGCAGTATTTT. It specifies CASGQAVTDTQYF.